This T cell receptor (beta chain) is drawn from a study of T-cell memory formation after mild COVID-19. Study-level findings and limits: There were some responding clones in pre-infection memory, which suggested that cross-reactive memory had joined.

TCRdb re-called the 5' RACE reads through MiXCR, storing one row per CDR3 protein. Among 180,000 or so distinct CDR3 sequences listed, 11% were seen once. As for this clonotype: Its target is not known.

There are 15 residues in the CDR3. V shed 3 bases and J shed 3 bases, with 12 bases lying between them. Germline lookup yields CDR1 MNHNY and CDR2 SVGAGI (reference sequence). The rearrangement joins TRBV6-6 to TRBJ1-5, with D unresolved. The TCR sequence derives from a man between 18 and 35 years old who had mild COVID-19 (a few samples of this study predate the infection). Cell type and time point are not known. Material for sequencing was PBMCs or a T cell subset sorted from them (not recorded which). The CDR3 here is CASSYSKGSNQPQHF. As DNA, the CDR3 is TGTGCCAGCAGTTATTCGAAGGGTTCCAATCAGCCCCAGCATTTT.